These T cell receptor beta chains were read from a single sample in a study of blood T cell repertoires in COVID-19. Assay: immunoSEQ multiplex PCR; the TCRdb copy retains only in-frame clones and omits some. The sample gives some 100,000 clones, about nine tenths of which show up once; approximately 3.6% is in the top ten. Source material: peripheral blood. The source of these receptors is a woman in her seventies with acute or convalescent COVID-19. Each CDR3 is given with its conserved first and last residue. A D gene is named only where the DNA matches it firmly. Not all rows give a size; the values are once, few, many and, for expanded clones, a class.

TRBJ2-1 | . | . | TRBV5-1 | TGCGCCAGCAGCTTGGGCCCAGGAACGGCCTACAATGAGCAGTTCTTC | CASSLGPGTAYNEQFF
TRBJ2-1 | TRBD2 | . | TRBV7-6 | TGTGCCAGCAGCCCCGTAGCGGGGGCATCAAATGAGCAGTTCTTC | CASSPVAGASNEQFF
TRBJ1-6 | TRBD1 | . | TRBV3-1/TRBV3-2 | TGTGCCAGCAGCCTAAGGCTAGGGACAGGGCTCGGTTCACCCCTCCACTTT | CASSLRLGTGLGSPLHF
TRBJ2-7 | TRBD2 | . | TRBV7-2 | TGTGCCAGCAGCTTAGCGACGGGAGGGGTAAGGAACGAGCAGTACTTC | CASSLATGGVRNEQYF
TRBJ1-5 | TRBD1 | . | TRBV20-1 | TGCAGTGCTAGTCGACAGGGAAATACTAATCAGCCCCAGCATTTT | CSASRQGNTNQPQHF
TRBJ1-2 | TRBD1 | . | TRBV28 | TGTGCCACCCGGGACAGGGCCTATGGCTACACCTTC | CATRDRAYGYTF
TRBJ2-1 | TRBD2 | . | TRBV7-7 | TGTGCCAGCAGCTTCGGGACTACGAGTGAGCAGTTCTTC | CASSFGTTSEQFF
TRBJ1-6 | . | . | TRBV19 | TGTGCCAGTCGTATAGCCGGGACAATGAATTCACCCCTCCACTTT | CASRIAGTMNSPLHF
TRBJ2-1 | . | . | TRBV5-1 | TGCGCCAGCAGCTTGGCCTCAGGATCCAGACGGGCGGGCAATGAGCAGTTCTTC | CASSLASGSRRAGNEQFF
TRBJ2-1 | . | . | TRBV19 | TGTGCCAGTAGTATGCCCGGACAGTTGTCCTACAATGAGCAGTTCTTC | CASSMPGQLSYNEQFF
TRBJ1-6 | TRBD1 | . | TRBV4-2 | TGTGCCAGCAGCCAAGCGGCCGACAGGGGAAATAATTCACCCCTCCACTTT | CASSQAADRGNNSPLHF
TRBJ2-1 | TRBD2 | . | TRBV14 | TGTGCCAGCAGCCAAGATGGGGCGGGAGGCCCCTACAATGAGCAGTTCTTC | CASSQDGAGGPYNEQFF
TRBJ2-7 | TRBD2 | . | TRBV13 | TGTGCCAGCAGCCCCGACCGACTAGCGGGCACCTACGAGCAGTACTTC | CASSPDRLAGTYEQYF
TRBJ2-2 | . | . | TRBV7-8 | TGTGCCAGCAGCTTATTTTCGGCCGGGGAGCTGTTTTTT | CASSLFSAGELFF
TRBJ2-2 | . | . | TRBV6-5 | TGTGCCAGCAGGCGCCTCCAGGGGTCCGGGGAGCTGTTTTTT | CASRRLQGSGELFF
TRBJ2-5 | . | once | TRBV29-1 | TGCAGCGCACAGCAAGAGACCCAGTACTTC | CSAQQETQYF
TRBJ1-1 | . | . | TRBV30 | TGTGCCTGGAGTTTCGATCTTTTGAGGCTCACTGAAGCTTTCTTT | CAWSFDLLRLTEAFF
TRBJ1-5 | . | few | TRBV5-1 | TGCGCCAGCAGCTTGTCACCGGGGAGTGAACAGCCCCAGCATTTT | CASSLSPGSEQPQHF
TRBJ2-2 | TRBD1 | . | TRBV25-1 | TGTGCCAGCAGTGATAGAGAACAGGGGTACACCGGGGAGCTGTTTTTT | CASSDREQGYTGELFF
TRBJ2-1 | . | . | TRBV3-1/TRBV3-2 | TGTGCCAGCAGGGGGGCCAATGAGCAGTTCTTC | CASRGANEQFF
TRBJ2-1 | TRBD1 | few | TRBV6-5 | TGTGCCAGCAGCTTAGGACAGGGACCCTACAATGAGCAGTTCTTC | CASSLGQGPYNEQFF
TRBJ2-2 | . | . | TRBV24-1 | TGTGCCACCAGTGATTTTTCGGCCGGGGAGCTGTTTTTT | CATSDFSAGELFF
TRBJ1-4 | . | . | TRBV6-5 | TGTGCCAGCAGTCCCACGGGGTTGGGGGAAAAACTGTTTTTT | CASSPTGLGEKLFF
TRBJ2-7 | TRBD2 | few | TRBV5-1 | TGCGCCAGCAGCTTGGCACTAGCGGGATCTTCCGAGCAGTACTTC | CASSLALAGSSEQYF
TRBJ1-2 | TRBD1 | . | TRBV5-1 | TGCGCCAGCAGCCCAGGACAGGGAAAGTCCCAATATGGCTACACCTTC | CASSPGQGKSQYGYTF
TRBJ1-5 | . | . | TRBV28 | TGTGCCAGCACTAACAGGCACGGTTTGATTGTCAGCAATCAGCCCCAGCATTTT | CASTNRHGLIVSNQPQHF
TRBJ1-4 | . | . | TRBV7-9 | TGTGCCAGCAGCATAGTGAGGGATGAAAAACTGTTTTTT | CASSIVRDEKLFF
TRBJ2-3 | TRBD1 | . | TRBV19 | TGTGCCAGTAGTATAACCGGGACAGGGGGCTTCGGCACAGATACGCAGTATTTT | CASSITGTGGFGTDTQYF
TRBJ2-3 | . | . | TRBV11-2 | TGTGCCAGCAGCCCAGTACGGGTCGCAGATACGCAGTATTTT | CASSPVRVADTQYF
TRBJ1-1 | . | . | TRBV6-5 | TGTGCCAGCAGCCAGACAGGGAACACTGAAGCTTTCTTT | CASSQTGNTEAFF